The present T cell receptor beta chain was sequenced within a study of shared T cell receptors in the human thymus. The V and J ends lost 5 bases and 1 base, in that order; junction bases with no gene match: 6. Germline lookup yields CDR1 MNHNY and CDR2 SVGAGI (reference sequence). The CDR3 extends over 15 amino acids. Profiling relied on immunoSEQ multiplex PCR, and the TCRdb table lists in-frame clones only, not all of them. The sample includes 700,000 to 750,000 clones, roughly 85% of them seen just once. The same data also went into a second study, on human thymus T cells.

The rearrangement joins TRBV6-6 to TRBJ1-1; 8 bases are a match to TRBD1. Material for sequencing was thymocytes. This clonotype was obtained from a girl under three years old with a congenital heart defect. CDR3 region: CASSPPTGENTEAFF. In DNA, the CDR3 is TGTGCCAGCAGTCCGCCGACAGGGGAGAACACTGAAGCTTTCTTT.